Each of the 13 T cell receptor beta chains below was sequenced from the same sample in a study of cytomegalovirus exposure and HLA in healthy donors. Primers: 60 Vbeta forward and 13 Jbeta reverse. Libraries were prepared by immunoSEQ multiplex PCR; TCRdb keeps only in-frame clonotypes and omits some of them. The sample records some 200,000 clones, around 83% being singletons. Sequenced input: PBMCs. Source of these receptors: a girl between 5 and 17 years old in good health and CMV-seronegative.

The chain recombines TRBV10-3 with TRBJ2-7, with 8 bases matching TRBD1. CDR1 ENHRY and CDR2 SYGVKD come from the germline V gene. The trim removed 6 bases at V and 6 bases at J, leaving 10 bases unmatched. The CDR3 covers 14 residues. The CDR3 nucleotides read TGTGCCATCAGAAAGACAGGGGCCCCCGTCGAGCAGTACTTC. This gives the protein CAIRKTGAPVEQYF.

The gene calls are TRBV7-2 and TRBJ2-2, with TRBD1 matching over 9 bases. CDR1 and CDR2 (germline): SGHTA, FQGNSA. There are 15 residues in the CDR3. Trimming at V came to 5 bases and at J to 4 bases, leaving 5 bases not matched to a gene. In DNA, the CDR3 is TGTGCCAGCAGCCTGGGGACAGGGTTCACCGGGGAGCTGTTTTTT. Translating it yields CASSLGTGFTGELFF.

The chain's CDR3 is CASSSGGSVSYEQYF. The CDR3 coding sequence is TGTGCCAGCTCGTCGGGTGGTAGCGTTTCCTACGAGCAGTACTTC. V and J are TRBV18 and TRBJ2-7; a weak D match, TRBD2 (5 bases). CDR1 and CDR2 (germline): KGHSH, LQKENI. Trimming took 6 bases from V and 1 from J, leaving 16 bases between them. This CDR3 has 15 residues. Looking up the rest from reference TRBV18 and TRBJ2-7 gives the full variable domain: NAGVMQNPRHLVRRRGQEARLRCSPMKGHSHVYWYRQLPEEGLKFMVYLQKENIIDESGMPKERFSAEFPKEGPSILRIQQVVRGDSAAYFCASSSGGSVSYEQYFGPGTRLTVT.

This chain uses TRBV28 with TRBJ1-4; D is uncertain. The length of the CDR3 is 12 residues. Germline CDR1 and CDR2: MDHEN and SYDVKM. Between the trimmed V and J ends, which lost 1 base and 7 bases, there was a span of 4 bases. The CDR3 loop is CASSLSVEKLFF. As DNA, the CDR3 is TGTGCCAGCAGTTTATCGGTTGAAAAACTGTTTTTT.

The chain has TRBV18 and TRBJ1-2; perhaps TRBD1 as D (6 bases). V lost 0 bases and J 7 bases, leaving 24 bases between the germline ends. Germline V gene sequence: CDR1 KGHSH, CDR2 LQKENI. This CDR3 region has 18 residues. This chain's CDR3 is CASSPPTGRTRPSFGYTF. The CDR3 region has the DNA TGTGCCAGCTCACCACCGACAGGTCGGACGAGGCCTAGTTTTGGCTACACCTTC.

The CDR3 here is CASSVDGASGSLNTIYF. The CDR3 DNA sequence: TGTGCCAGCAGCGTAGATGGAGCATCGGGATCTCTAAACACCATATATTTT. V usage is TRBV9 and J usage is TRBJ1-3; no reliable D call. This CDR3 is 17 amino acids long. V was shortened by 0 bases and J by 6 bases, with 19 bases between the two germline ends. Germline V lookup: CDR1 SGDLS, CDR2 YYNGEE.

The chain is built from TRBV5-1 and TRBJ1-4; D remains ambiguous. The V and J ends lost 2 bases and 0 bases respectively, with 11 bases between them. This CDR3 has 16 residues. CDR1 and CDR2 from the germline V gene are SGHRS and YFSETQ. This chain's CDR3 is CASSLVVGATNEKLFF. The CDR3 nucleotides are TGCGCCAGCAGCTTAGTCGTGGGAGCAACTAATGAAAAACTGTTTTTT. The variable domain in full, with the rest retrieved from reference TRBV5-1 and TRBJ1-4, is KAGVTQTPRYLIKTRGQQVTLSCSPISGHRSVSWYQQTPGQGLQFLFEYFSETQRNKGNFPGRFSGRQFSNSRSEMNVSTLELGDSALYLCASSLVVGATNEKLFFGSGTQLSVL.

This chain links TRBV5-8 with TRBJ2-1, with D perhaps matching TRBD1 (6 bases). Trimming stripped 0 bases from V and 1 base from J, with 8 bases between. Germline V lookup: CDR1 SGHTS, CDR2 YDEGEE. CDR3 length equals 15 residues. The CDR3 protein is CASSLGTASYNEQFF. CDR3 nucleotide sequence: TGTGCCAGCAGCTTGGGGACAGCATCCTACAATGAGCAGTTCTTC.

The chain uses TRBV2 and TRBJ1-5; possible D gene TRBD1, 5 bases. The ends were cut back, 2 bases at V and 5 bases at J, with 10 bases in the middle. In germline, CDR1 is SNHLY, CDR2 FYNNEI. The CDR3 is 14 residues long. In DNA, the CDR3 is TGTGCCAGCAGTGAATCCACAGGCGATCAGCCCCAGCATTTT. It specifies CASSESTGDQPQHF.

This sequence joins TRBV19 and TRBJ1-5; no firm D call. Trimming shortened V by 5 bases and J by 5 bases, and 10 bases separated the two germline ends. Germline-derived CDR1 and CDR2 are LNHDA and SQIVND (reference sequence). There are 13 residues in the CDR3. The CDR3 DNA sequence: TGTGCCAGTAGTGTACAGTGGGATCAGCCCCAGCATTTT. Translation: CASSVQWDQPQHF.

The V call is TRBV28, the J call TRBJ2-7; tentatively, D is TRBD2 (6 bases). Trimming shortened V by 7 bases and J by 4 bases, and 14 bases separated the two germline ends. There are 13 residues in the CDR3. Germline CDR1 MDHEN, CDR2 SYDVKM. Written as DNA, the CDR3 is TGTGCCAGCACCCCGATGGGGAGGTACGAGCAGTACTTC. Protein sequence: CASTPMGRYEQYF. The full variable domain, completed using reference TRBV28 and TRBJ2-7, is DVKVTQSSRYLVKRTGEKVFLECVQDMDHENMFWYRQDPGLGLRLIYFSYDVKMKEKGDIPEGYSVSREKKERFSLILESASTNQTSMYLCASTPMGRYEQYFGPGTRLTVT.

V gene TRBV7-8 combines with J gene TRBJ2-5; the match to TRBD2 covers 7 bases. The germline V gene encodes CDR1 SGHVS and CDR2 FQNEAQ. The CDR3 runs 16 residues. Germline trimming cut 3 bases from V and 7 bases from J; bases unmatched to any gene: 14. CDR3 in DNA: TGTGCCAGCAGCTTTGTTCGCGGGGGTGGCATCAGGACCCAGTACTTC. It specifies CASSFVRGGGIRTQYF. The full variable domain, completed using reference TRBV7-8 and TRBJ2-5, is GAGVSQSPRYKVAKRGQDVALRCDPISGHVSLFWYQQALGQGPEFLTYFQNEAQLDKSGLPSDRFFAERPEGSVSTLKIQRTQQEDSAVYLCASSFVRGGGIRTQYFGPGTRLLVL.

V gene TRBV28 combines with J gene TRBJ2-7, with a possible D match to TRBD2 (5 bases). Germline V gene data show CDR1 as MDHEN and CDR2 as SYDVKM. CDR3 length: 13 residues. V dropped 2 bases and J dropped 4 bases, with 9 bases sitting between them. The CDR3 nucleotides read TGTGCCAGCAGTTTAAAAACGGGGTACGAGCAGTACTTC. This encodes CASSLKTGYEQYF. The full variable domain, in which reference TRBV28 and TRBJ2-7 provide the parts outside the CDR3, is DVKVTQSSRYLVKRTGEKVFLECVQDMDHENMFWYRQDPGLGLRLIYFSYDVKMKEKGDIPEGYSVSREKKERFSLILESASTNQTSMYLCASSLKTGYEQYFGPGTRLTVT.